The 22 T cell receptor beta chains given below trace back to one sample, sequenced in a study of T cells in Graves' hyperthyroidism and ophthalmopathy. The TCR beta CDR3 regions underwent amplification using RNA transcripts as the source. TCR CDR3 underwent first-round RT-PCR with the HTBI primer set. TCRdb fed the multiplex PCR reads into MiXCR, producing one record per CDR3 protein. The table records hundreds of thousands of distinct CDR3 sequences, approximately 14% of them present only once. The sequencing input was blood. All receptors come from a woman between 18 and 30 years old with Graves' hyperthyroidism.

CDR3 sequence (DNA): TGTGCCAGCAGTTACGGCAGTGAAGCTTTCTTT. It codes for CASSYGSEAFF. The chain carries TRBV6-2 or TRBV6-3 and TRBJ1-1; no reliable D call. V lost 2 bases and J lost 7, with 5 bases in between. This CDR3 spans 11 amino acids. Germline CDR1 reads MNHEY; CDR2 reads SVGEGT.

The chain links TRBV3-1 to TRBJ2-3; TRBD2 aligns across 7 bases. Germline CDR1 reads LGHDT; CDR2 reads YNNKEL (reference sequence). The CDR3 totals 14 residues. V lost 1 base, J lost 4 bases, and 2 bases stayed unmatched. CDR3 DNA sequence: TGTGCCAGCAGCCAAGTGGGAGGGCCAGATACGCAGTATTTT. Encoded protein: CASSQVGGPDTQYF.

This clonotype was counted at least ten times. This chain joins TRBV12-3 or TRBV12-4 and TRBJ2-3; 14 bases agree with TRBD2. V dropped 6 bases and J dropped 2; count of bases not matched to a gene: 13. The CDR3 is 19 residues long. The CDR3 region is CASSLTFRLAGGITDTQYF. The CDR3 bases are TGTGCCAGCAGCCTCACCTTTCGACTAGCGGGGGGGATCACAGATACGCAGTATTTT.

There are many counts of this clonotype. The rearrangement uses TRBV2 and TRBJ2-2; 12 positions match TRBD1. Germline lookup yields CDR1 SNHLY and CDR2 FYNNEI. This CDR3 spans 16 amino acids. V lost 8 bases and J lost 3; bases outside the gene matches: 7. This CDR3 reads CASGRDRGLHTGELFF. The CDR3 DNA sequence: TGTGCCAGCGGGCGGGACAGGGGGCTGCACACCGGGGAGCTGTTTTTT.

This clonotype occurred many times. The chain recombines TRBV2 with TRBJ2-1; a possible D gene is TRBD1 (6 bases). Trimming stripped 6 bases from V and 10 bases from J, with 10 bases between. In germline, CDR1 is SNHLY, CDR2 FYNNEI. The CDR3 is made up of 11 amino acids. CDR3 sequence reads: CASSGQIEQFF. The CDR3, as DNA: TGTGCCAGCAGCGGACAGATAGAGCAGTTCTTC.

This clonotype was picked up many times. The CDR3 nucleotides read TGTGCCAGCAGTGAAATAGGGCGGAGCAATCAGCCCCAGCATTTT. Translating it yields CASSEIGRSNQPQHF. The chain couples TRBV2 to TRBJ1-5; D gene uncertain. The CDR3 spans 15 residues. Germline V gene lookup returns CDR1 SNHLY and CDR2 FYNNEI. Trimming stripped 2 bases from V and 1 base from J, with 9 bases between.

This clonotype was seen many times. The chain has TRBV20-1 and TRBJ2-3; no clear D gene. The length of the CDR3 is 12 residues. Germline lookup yields CDR1 DFQATT and CDR2 SNEGSKA (reference sequence). CDR3 DNA sequence: TGCAGCGCCACAGCTTCCGAAGATACGCAGTATTTT. Translating it yields CSATASEDTQYF.

The rearrangement uses TRBV6-5 and TRBJ2-5; D is possibly TRBD1 (5 bases). Germline values: CDR1 MNHEY, CDR2 SVGAGI. V was trimmed by 0 bases and J by 5 bases, leaving 10 bases between them. CDR3 length equals 14 residues. The CDR3 is CASSYSQGWETQYF. The CDR3 bases are TGTGCCAGCAGTTACTCGCAGGGCTGGGAGACCCAGTACTTC.

This clonotype was detected many times. The CDR3 spells CSAISGSGANVLTF. The CDR3 DNA reads TGCAGTGCAATTAGCGGCTCTGGGGCCAACGTCCTGACTTTC. This chain joins TRBV20-1 and TRBJ2-6, with TRBD2 as a possible D gene (6 bases). This CDR3 contains 14 residues. Germline-derived CDR1 and CDR2 are DFQATT and SNEGSKA (reference sequence). The ends were cut back, 6 bases at V and 0 bases at J, with 9 bases in the middle.

This clonotype has ten or more counts. The CDR3 bases are TGTGCTAGTGGCCCCCAGGGGGGGGACTACAATGAGCAGTTCTTC. Protein sequence: CASGPQGGDYNEQFF. V is TRBV12-5 and J is TRBJ2-1; D is tentatively TRBD1 or TRBD2 (7 bases each). CDR1 is LGHNT and CDR2 is FRNRAP in the germline V gene. V lost 6 bases and J 3 bases, leaving 15 bases between the germline ends. This CDR3 spans 15 amino acids. Using reference TRBV12-5 and TRBJ2-1 for the parts outside the CDR3, the full variable domain is DARVTQTPRHKVTEMGQEVTMRCQPILGHNTVFWYRQTMMQGLELLAYFRNRAPLDDSGMPKDRFSAEMPDATLATLKIQPSEPRDSAVYFCASGPQGGDYNEQFFGPGTRLTVL.

Notes on this clonotype: One base away lies a much larger clone, so this may be a sequencing read error. The chain carries TRBV7-3 and TRBJ2-1; TRBD1 matches 11 bases. J gave up 10 bases and V 1 base, and 6 bases lay outside the gene matches. The CDR3 consists of 15 residues. Germline CDR1 SGHTA, CDR2 FQGTGA. CDR3 DNA sequence: TGTGCCAGCAGCTTAAACGGACAGGGGGCTTGGGAGCAGTTCTTC. Its protein product is CASSLNGQGAWEQFF.

This chain uses TRBV7-9 with TRBJ2-7, with D tentatively TRBD2 (5 bases). V was shortened by 5 bases and J by 2 bases, with 16 bases between the two germline ends. The CDR3 runs to 15 residues. Germline-derived CDR1 and CDR2 are SEHNR and FQNEAQ (reference sequence). The CDR3 DNA reads TGTGCCAGCAGCCCTCCCGGGGTCGGAACCTACGAGCAGTACTTC. It translates to CASSPPGVGTYEQYF.

The chain uses TRBV3-1 and TRBJ1-2; a weak D match, TRBD1 (6 bases). This CDR3 has 13 amino acids. V shed 5 bases and J shed 3 bases, with 10 bases lying between them. CDR1 is LGHDT and CDR2 is YNNKEL in the germline V gene (reference sequence). The CDR3: CASSEPGDYGYTF. The CDR3 DNA reads as TGTGCCAGCAGCGAGCCAGGGGACTATGGCTACACCTTC.

The chain uses TRBV12-3 or TRBV12-4 and TRBJ2-5; D possibly corresponds to TRBD1 (5 bases). This CDR3 contains 13 residues. Trimming cost V 6 bases and J 13 bases, with 21 bases left between them. This CDR3 is CASSPSLLTVAYF. The DNA of the CDR3 is TGTGCCAGCAGCCCGTCCCTTTTGACAGTGGCGTACTTC.

The V gene is TRBV20-1, the J gene TRBJ1-1, with TRBD1 identical over 10 bases. V lost 4 bases and J lost 5; bases outside the gene matches: 4. The CDR3 sequence is 13 residues long. Germline V gene data show CDR1 as DFQATT and CDR2 as SNEGSKA (reference sequence). The CDR3 loop is CSANQDRGTEAFF. DNA of the CDR3: TGCAGTGCTAACCAGGACAGGGGGACTGAAGCTTTCTTT.

The rearrangement joins TRBV7-2 to TRBJ2-3, with 8 bases that match TRBD1. Germline V gives CDR1 SGHTA, CDR2 FQGNSA. V lost 5 bases to trimming and J lost 3 bases; unmatched junction nucleotides: 7. This CDR3 region has 15 residues. The CDR3 protein is CASSVGDRQTDTQYF. CDR3 DNA: TGTGCCAGCAGCGTAGGGGACAGGCAAACAGATACGCAGTATTTT. Complete variable domain (other parts from reference TRBV7-2 and TRBJ2-3): GAGVSQSPSNKVTEKGKDVELRCDPISGHTALYWYRQSLGQGLEFLIYFQGNSAPDKSGLPSDRFSAERTGGSVSTLTIQRTQQEDSAVYLCASSVGDRQTDTQYFGPGTRLTVL.

This clonotype appeared many times. This chain joins TRBV28 and TRBJ2-1, with D hard to call. Germline loops: CDR1 MDHEN, CDR2 SYDVKM. This CDR3 is 13 amino acids long. Trimming took 5 bases from V and 8 from J, leaving 13 bases between them. Written as DNA, the CDR3 is TGTGCCAGCAGTCCCATTAGTATCCATGAGCAGTTCTTC. This sequence encodes CASSPISIHEQFF.

In this sample, this clonotype turned up a few times. CDR3 loop: CASRRPGYSGNTIYF. The CDR3 nucleotides read TGTGCCAGCAGGCGGCCAGGCTACTCTGGAAACACCATATATTTT. This chain joins TRBV12-3 or TRBV12-4 and TRBJ1-3, with unresolved D. The CDR3 extends over 15 amino acids. With 6 bases removed from V and 0 bases from J, the gap between germline ends came to 12 bases.

This sequence joins TRBV9 and TRBJ1-2; 11 bases align to TRBD1. The CDR3 extends over 12 amino acids. Losses at the gene ends were 8 bases for V and 6 bases for J; bases not matched to a gene: 3. Germline CDR1 SGDLS, CDR2 YYNGEE. The CDR3 spells CASPDRGHGYTF. Written as DNA, the CDR3 is TGTGCCAGTCCGGACAGGGGGCATGGCTACACCTTC. The whole variable domain, remainder taken from reference TRBV9 and TRBJ1-2, is DSGVTQTPKHLITATGQRVTLRCSPRSGDLSVYWYQQSLDQGLQFLIQYYNGEERAKGNILERFSAQQFPDLHSELNLSSLELGDSALYFCASPDRGHGYTFGSGTRLTVV.

Comments on this clonotype: A much larger clonotype is one base distant, so this may be a read error. This CDR3 reads CASSPRLNPSSHNEQFF. The CDR3 bases are TGCGCCAGCAGCCCGCGACTTAACCCTAGCTCCCACAATGAGCAGTTCTTC. The rearrangement joins TRBV5-1 to TRBJ2-1, with D maybe TRBD2 (5 bases). Germline-derived CDR1 and CDR2 are SGHRS and YFSETQ. The CDR3 sequence is 17 residues long.

This clonotype was picked up many times. This chain joins TRBV12-3 or TRBV12-4 and TRBJ1-3; no reliable D call. V was pared by 5 bases and J by 4 bases, with 12 bases between. The CDR3 consists of 14 residues. In DNA form, the CDR3 reads TGTGCCAGCAGTCCTCCAGGTTCGGGAAACACCATATATTTT. This gives the protein CASSPPGSGNTIYF.

This clonotype was seen repeatedly, ten times or more. The chain links TRBV6-2 or TRBV6-3 to TRBJ1-5; D not resolved. Trimming took off 7 bases at V and 7 bases at J, with 11 bases between the two ends. The CDR3 contains 12 residues. Germline V gene lookup returns CDR1 MNHEY and CDR2 SVGEGT. DNA for the CDR3: TGTGCCAGCAACGAAGGCCCGCAGCCCCAGCATTTT. Protein sequence: CASNEGPQPQHF.